The 24 T cell receptor beta chains below were found in one sample sequenced in a study of blood T cell repertoires in COVID-19. Some clones are missing from TCRdb's copy, which holds only in-frame ones; the method was immunoSEQ multiplex PCR. The repertoire consists of 100,000 to 150,000 clones, with roughly 88% occurring once and the leading ten covering approximately 1.1%. The specimen was peripheral blood. The receptors derive from a woman older than 75 with acute or convalescent COVID-19.

The chain links TRBV13 to TRBJ2-7, with no clear D. The V end lost 3 bases, the J end lost 3 bases, and 12 bases lay between the germline ends. Germline V CDR1 and CDR2: PRHDT, FYEKMQ (reference sequence). The CDR3 is 14 amino acids. CDR3 nucleotide sequence: TGTGCCAGCAGCTTTCAAGCGAGCAGCTACGAGCAGTACTTC. Translating gives CASSFQASSYEQYF.

J is TRBJ1-5 and V is TRBV12-3 or TRBV12-4; possibly TRBD1 for D (6 bases). Trimming pared 3 bases from V and 6 bases from J, leaving 9 bases between. The CDR3 sequence is 13 residues long. The CDR3 bases are TGTGCCAGCAGTTTCAGGGGCGGTCAGCCCCAGCATTTT. It encodes CASSFRGGQPQHF.

The chain uses TRBV7-3 and TRBJ2-6; D unresolved. Germline V gene data show CDR1 as SGHTA and CDR2 as FQGTGA. There are 14 residues in the CDR3. Trimming pared 5 bases from V and 0 bases from J, leaving 5 bases between. CDR3 nucleotide sequence: TGTGCCAGCAGCCCAGTCTCTGGGGCCAACGTCCTGACTTTC. Protein product: CASSPVSGANVLTF.

The genes are TRBV7-2 and TRBJ2-1; D is perhaps TRBD2 (6 bases). The germline CDR1 and CDR2 sequences are SGHTA and FQGNSA. The CDR3 extends over 15 amino acids. Trimming took off 4 bases at V and 0 bases at J, with 10 bases between the two ends. The CDR3 region has the DNA TGTGCCAGCAGCTCGGGGGTAGGCTCCTACAATGAGCAGTTCTTC. Translating gives CASSSGVGSYNEQFF. Combining the CDR3 with reference TRBV7-2 and TRBJ2-1 gives the whole variable domain GAGVSQSPSNKVTEKGKDVELRCDPISGHTALYWYRQSLGQGLEFLIYFQGNSAPDKSGLPSDRFSAERTGGSVSTLTIQRTQQEDSAVYLCASSSGVGSYNEQFFGPGTRLTVL.

The V gene is TRBV18, the J gene TRBJ2-3, with TRBD1 matching over 7 bases. This CDR3 is built from 17 residues. V shed 0 bases, J shed 3 bases, and the junction held 9 bases outside the gene matches. CDR1 and CDR2 from the germline V gene are KGHSH and LQKENI. CDR3 bases: TGTGCCAGCTCACCACCGAGACAGGGAGTAAGGACAGATACGCAGTATTTT. This codes for CASSPPRQGVRTDTQYF.

This sequence joins TRBV2 and TRBJ1-2; D remains unclear. From germline, CDR1 is SNHLY and CDR2 FYNNEI. V lost 8 bases to trimming and J lost 4 bases, with 8 bases between them. The CDR3 runs to 11 residues. The DNA for the CDR3 is TGTGCCAGCCACAGAAGCTATGGCTACACCTTC. Residues: CASHRSYGYTF.

The V gene is TRBV10-3, the J gene TRBJ1-2; 8 bases fit TRBD1. The germline CDR1 and CDR2 sequences are ENHRY and SYGVKD. The CDR3 contains 12 residues. Trimming cost V 11 bases and J 2 bases; bases outside gene matches: 4. The CDR3 spells CASAGGNYGYTF. CDR3 nucleotides: TGTGCCTCCGCAGGGGGCAACTATGGCTACACCTTC.

The V gene is TRBV14, the J gene TRBJ2-2; 8 nucleotides agree with TRBD2. With V trimmed by 4 bases and J by 6 bases, 13 bases remained unmatched. Germline CDR1 reads SGHDN; CDR2 reads FVKESK. The CDR3 has 17 amino acids. The CDR3 protein is CASSLRTSFVSPGELFF. Here the CDR3 DNA reads TGTGCCAGCAGCCTGCGGACTAGCTTCGTATCACCCGGGGAGCTGTTTTTT.

V gene TRBV19 combines with J gene TRBJ2-3; TRBD2 agrees at 10 bases. The CDR3 covers 15 residues. Germline-derived CDR1 and CDR2 are LNHDA and SQIVND (reference sequence). The ends lost 6 bases at V and 5 bases at J; junction bases unmatched: 8. DNA for the CDR3: TGTGCCAGTAGATCCGTAGCGGGAGGTGTAGATACGCAGTATTTT. Its protein is CASRSVAGGVDTQYF.

V is TRBV7-6 and J is TRBJ2-2; 10 bases fit TRBD2. With 3 bases clipped from V and 8 bases from J, the junction kept 6 bases outside the gene matches. Germline CDR1 is SGHVS and CDR2 is FNYEAQ. The CDR3 has 15 residues. As DNA, the CDR3 is TGTGCCAGCAGCTTGGAAGCTAGCGGGGGAGGGGAGCTGTTTTTT. Protein sequence: CASSLEASGGGELFF. Variable domain in full (rest from reference TRBV7-6 and TRBJ2-2): GAGVSQSPRYKVTKRGQDVALRCDPISGHVSLYWYRQALGQGPEFLTYFNYEAQQDKSGLPNDRFSAERPEGSISTLTIQRTEQRDSAMYRCASSLEASGGGELFFGEGSRLTVL.

This chain connects TRBV21-1 to TRBJ1-5; TRBD1 reflects the table's D call only, with no check against the DNA. TRBV21-1 corresponds to a pseudogene. The CDR3 is 17 amino acids. The CDR3 coding sequence is TGTGCCAGCAGCAAAGAAGGTCTGACACCTAGCAATCAGCCCCAGCATTTT. Translated: CASSKEGLTPSNQPQHF.

This clone was detected a few times. This chain connects TRBV10-3 to TRBJ2-1; D is possibly TRBD1 (6 bases). Trimming pared 3 bases from V and 3 bases from J, leaving 9 bases between. The CDR3 is 14 amino acids. The germline V gene encodes CDR1 ENHRY and CDR2 SYGVKD. CDR3 sequence (DNA): TGTGCCATCAGTGATAACAGGGACTACAATGAGCAGTTCTTC. This encodes CAISDNRDYNEQFF.

The J gene is TRBJ2-1, the V gene TRBV11-1; D remains ambiguous. The germline V gene encodes CDR1 SGHAT and CDR2 FQDESV (reference sequence). The CDR3 extends over 16 amino acids. V was shortened by 1 base and J by 4 bases, with 14 bases between the two germline ends. This CDR3 reads CASSLGQAIRYNEQFF. The CDR3 DNA follows: TGTGCCAGCAGCTTAGGGCAGGCAATTCGGTACAATGAGCAGTTCTTC.

This clone was picked up a small number of times. This sequence joins TRBV9 and TRBJ2-2; a possible D gene is TRBD2 (6 bases). Trimming cost V 7 bases and J 1 base, with 17 bases left between them. The length of the CDR3 is 16 residues. Germline V gene data show CDR1 as SGDLS and CDR2 as YYNGEE. The CDR3 protein is CASRRGEGWNTGELFF. CDR3 sequence (DNA): TGTGCCAGCCGGAGGGGAGAGGGGTGGAACACCGGGGAGCTGTTTTTT.

V usage is TRBV5-1 and J usage is TRBJ2-3; a weak D match, TRBD2 (6 bases). CDR3 length equals 15 residues. CDR1 SGHRS and CDR2 YFSETQ come from the germline V gene. The V end lost 2 bases, the J end lost 1 base, and 11 bases lay between the germline ends. The DNA for the CDR3 is TGCGCCAGCAGCTTAATCGGGGGTCGCACAGATACGCAGTATTTT. This encodes CASSLIGGRTDTQYF.

This chain uses TRBV7-3 with TRBJ1-1, with TRBD1 matching 7 bases. V shed 4 bases and J 3 bases; nucleotides not matched to a gene: 8. CDR1 and CDR2 from the germline V gene are SGHTA and FQGTGA. The CDR3 consists of 15 residues. CDR3 sequence reads: CASSSTGAWDTEAFF. CDR3 sequence (DNA): TGTGCCAGCAGCTCTACAGGGGCGTGGGACACTGAAGCTTTCTTT.

The rearrangement joins TRBV4-1 to TRBJ1-5; 7 bases are shared with TRBD1. This CDR3 has 15 residues. Germline CDR1 MGHRA, CDR2 YSYEKL. V dropped 4 bases and J dropped 4; count of bases not matched to a gene: 7. The CDR3 DNA reads TGCGCCAGCAGCCTAGATGAACAGGGGAATCAGCCCCAGCATTTT. The encoded protein is CASSLDEQGNQPQHF.

The chain is built from TRBV2 and TRBJ1-4; possibly TRBD1 for D (6 bases). The CDR3 runs 17 residues. V lost 4 bases and J lost 0, with 15 bases in between. Germline V gene lookup returns CDR1 SNHLY and CDR2 FYNNEI. CDR3 region: CASSAQRTAATNEKLFF. The CDR3 bases are TGTGCCAGCAGTGCTCAACGGACAGCCGCAACTAATGAAAAACTGTTTTTT.

V gene TRBV5-6 combines with J gene TRBJ2-7, with TRBD1 as a possible D gene (5 bases). The CDR3 is made up of 14 amino acids. Germline V gene data show CDR1 as SGHDT and CDR2 as YYEEEE. V gave up 3 bases and J gave up 2 bases, with 12 bases separating them. CDR3 amino acids: CASSWGTGAYEQYF. The DNA for the CDR3 is TGTGCCAGCAGCTGGGGCACAGGTGCCTACGAGCAGTACTTC.

The gene calls are TRBV7-9 and TRBJ1-2; D is ambiguous. The ends were cut back, 5 bases at V and 4 bases at J, with 8 bases in the middle. Germline V gives CDR1 SEHNR, CDR2 FQNEAQ (reference sequence). The CDR3 loop spans 12 amino acids. CDR3 sequence (DNA): TGTGCCAGCAGCGTCCTAGGCTATGGCTACACCTTC. This gives the protein CASSVLGYGYTF.

The chain couples TRBV4-2 to TRBJ1-1, with 8 positions matching TRBD1. This CDR3 has 15 residues. Germline trimming cut 4 bases from V and 1 base from J; bases unmatched to any gene: 5. Germline V lookup: CDR1 LGHNA, CDR2 YNFKEQ. The CDR3 sequence is CASSRTDRGNTEAFF. The CDR3 DNA reads TGTGCCAGCAGCCGTACCGACAGGGGGAACACTGAAGCTTTCTTT.

This clone was counted a single time. The J gene is TRBJ2-5, the V gene TRBV4-1, with 8 bases identical to TRBD2. The CDR3 has 16 amino acids. CDR1 is MGHRA, CDR2 YSYEKL, per germline. Losses at the gene ends were 1 base for V and 5 bases for J; bases not matched to a gene: 9. DNA of the CDR3: TGCGCCAGCAGCCAAGTCCGGCTCCGGGGGGGGGAGACCCAGTACTTC. Translating gives CASSQVRLRGGETQYF.

CDR3 coding DNA: TGCGCCAGCAGCTTGGTGTCCGACAGCAAATTATATTCACCCCTCCACTTT. Translating gives CASSLVSDSKLYSPLHF. The rearrangement links TRBV5-1 to TRBJ1-6; possibly TRBD1 for D (5 bases). The germline V gene has CDR1 SGHRS and CDR2 YFSETQ. This CDR3 is built from 17 residues. The V gene lost 0 bases and the J gene lost 8 bases, with 18 bases spanning the gap.

In its sample, this clone was seen a few times. This chain joins TRBV2 and TRBJ1-2, with 9 bases identical to TRBD1. The trim removed 6 bases at V and 2 bases at J, leaving 1 base unmatched. Looked up from germline, CDR1 is SNHLY and CDR2 is FYNNEI. The CDR3 sequence is 13 residues long. DNA of the CDR3: TGTGCCAGCAGCGGGACAGGGAACTATGGCTACACCTTC. Translated: CASSGTGNYGYTF.